Detailed here is one T cell receptor beta chain. Its antigen is not identified. Investigators reverse transcribed all isolated RNA, so they sequenced expressed TCRB transcripts. Here immunoSEQ multiplex PCR was the method, and the copy in TCRdb shows in-frame clones only, minus some. The table shows approximately 150,000 clones, with less than 11% occurring only once. V gave up 4 bases and J gave up 3 bases; unmatched junction bases: 5. The germline CDR1 and CDR2 sequences are LGHNA and YNFKEQ. The CDR3 loop spans 15 amino acids. The data are from a study of beta chain features in type 1 diabetes. The study's findings and limits: cDNA-based reads could over-represent cells with high TCR expression. All four CD4+ subsets from Type 1 diabetes patients carried moderately but significantly shorter TCRB CDR3s. In the patient group, naive, central memory and Treg TCRB repertoires seemed more alike than in the healthy donor group.

Every participating donor gave one draw, a heparinised blood sample averaging about 120 mL. The gene calls are TRBV4-2 and TRBJ2-7; 11 nucleotides agree with TRBD2. The sample taken for sequencing was naive CD4+ T cells from blood. The origin of this receptor is a man aged 18 to 30 in good health. The CDR3 region is CASSLRLAGNYEQYF. The CDR3 nucleotides are TGTGCCAGCAGCCTTAGACTAGCGGGGAACTACGAGCAGTACTTC.